Here is one T cell receptor beta chain with its context. Its target is not known. The read terminates 3 residues ahead of where the CDR3 ends, so the germline J gene completes it. CDR3 length equals 15 residues. V was clipped by 2 bases and J by 2 bases; unmatched bases: 5. CDR1 is SGHRS and CDR2 is YFSETQ in the germline V gene. Prevalent HPV16 infections were excluded; only incident single HPV16 infections included. This sample stems from a study of T cells in women clearing cervical HPV infection. On the study more broadly: Controls were women whose single incident HPV16 infection cleared within 12 months without precancer or cancer. Case blood was drawn when the lesion was first found; control blood after infection became undetectable.

General study results and limits: Richness differences could reflect unmeasured T-cell content per sample.

Profiling relied on immunoSEQ multiplex PCR, and the TCRdb table lists in-frame clones only, not all of them. Its listing shows 49,000 or so clones. The receptor's source is a woman between 18 and 70 years old with a cervical HPV16 infection that either progressed to CIN3+ or cleared (not recorded which). This rearrangement joins TRBV5-1 to TRBJ2-7, with 9 bases lining up with TRBD1. Input material: blood buffy coat. The sequenced CDR3 bases are TGCGCCAGCAGCTTAGAGGGACAGGGCCCCTACGAG. It specifies CASSLEGQGPYE. The complete CDR3 sequence is CASSLEGQGPYEQYF.